These T cell receptor beta chains were read from a single sample in a study of PD-L1 blockade in urothelial cancer. Using immunoSEQ multiplex PCR, the repertoire was profiled, and TCRdb retains in-frame clones only, with some absent. In the table there are 35,000 to 40,000 clones, around 88% of which are singletons. Sequenced material: PBMCs, taken around atezolizumab (anti-PD-L1) treatment. The receptor set was obtained from a man aged 55 to 70 with urothelial cancer. The CDR3 runs from the conserved cysteine through the conserved F or W. Fields, in order: CDR3 DNA, CDR3 protein, V gene, clone size, J gene, D gene. The D gene is left open where the match is weak. Size is omitted from some rows. Given values are once, few, many or a class for expanded clones.

cdr3_nt: TGTGCCATCAGCGGGGGGTTCGAGCAGTACTTC; cdr3_aa: CAISGGFEQYF; v_call: TRBV10-3; clone_size: .; j_call: TRBJ2-7; d_call: TRBD2
cdr3_nt: TGTGCCAGCAGTTTTTTGGGAGGGCAAGAGACCCAGTACTTC; cdr3_aa: CASSFLGGQETQYF; v_call: TRBV27; clone_size: .; j_call: TRBJ2-5; d_call: TRBD2
cdr3_nt: TGTGCCAGCAGCCTGTCGGACAGGGAAGAGACCCAGTACTTC; cdr3_aa: CASSLSDREETQYF; v_call: TRBV5-4; clone_size: .; j_call: TRBJ2-5; d_call: TRBD1
cdr3_nt: TGTGCCAGCAGTGCCCGCAGGCGAACCTACGAGCAGTACTTC; cdr3_aa: CASSARRRTYEQYF; v_call: TRBV6-5; clone_size: .; j_call: TRBJ2-7; d_call: .
cdr3_nt: TGTGCCAGCAGCTTACCGGTGAACACTGAAGCTTTCTTT; cdr3_aa: CASSLPVNTEAFF; v_call: TRBV7-2; clone_size: .; j_call: TRBJ1-1; d_call: .
cdr3_nt: TGTGCCAGCAGCCACGGGGGGGGAAGGGACGAGCAGTACTTC; cdr3_aa: CASSHGGGRDEQYF; v_call: TRBV11-3; clone_size: .; j_call: TRBJ2-7; d_call: TRBD2
cdr3_nt: TGTGCCAGCAGTGAGAGGGGACCCCGGGAGGCTTTCTTT; cdr3_aa: CASSERGPREAFF; v_call: TRBV2; clone_size: .; j_call: TRBJ1-1; d_call: .
cdr3_nt: TGTGCCAGCAGGGCATCAGGGTCCGGGGAGCTGTTTTTT; cdr3_aa: CASRASGSGELFF; v_call: TRBV2; clone_size: once; j_call: TRBJ2-2; d_call: .
cdr3_nt: TGTGCCAGCAGGAGTCCCGGGACAGGGGTCAATGAGCAGTTCTTC; cdr3_aa: CASRSPGTGVNEQFF; v_call: TRBV11-2; clone_size: .; j_call: TRBJ2-1; d_call: TRBD1
cdr3_nt: TGTGCCGGATTGAGACAGAGCACAGATACGCAGTATTTT; cdr3_aa: CAGLRQSTDTQYF; v_call: TRBV30; clone_size: .; j_call: TRBJ2-3; d_call: .
cdr3_nt: TGTGCCAGCTCACCAGGGACTAGCGGACCGAACACCGGGGAGCTGTTTTTT; cdr3_aa: CASSPGTSGPNTGELFF; v_call: TRBV18; clone_size: .; j_call: TRBJ2-2; d_call: TRBD2
cdr3_nt: TGTGCCATCAGTGAGTCGGGGGTAGGCGGGGTAGAGCAGTTCTTC; cdr3_aa: CAISESGVGGVEQFF; v_call: TRBV10-3; clone_size: .; j_call: TRBJ2-1; d_call: .
cdr3_nt: TGTGCCAGCAGTTACTCGAGCGGGTTACGGGAGACCCAGTACTTC; cdr3_aa: CASSYSSGLRETQYF; v_call: TRBV6-5; clone_size: .; j_call: TRBJ2-5; d_call: .
cdr3_nt: TGTGCCAGCAGCGCCGGGACAGGGAACACCGGGGAGCTGTTTTTT; cdr3_aa: CASSAGTGNTGELFF; v_call: TRBV9; clone_size: once; j_call: TRBJ2-2; d_call: TRBD1
cdr3_nt: TGTGCCAGCTCACCAAGTGGCAGGGGGCAAACCGGGGAGCTGTTTTTT; cdr3_aa: CASSPSGRGQTGELFF; v_call: TRBV18; clone_size: .; j_call: TRBJ2-2; d_call: TRBD1
cdr3_nt: TGTGCCAGCAGCCTTAGGGGGACAGGGGGAACGCAGTATTTT; cdr3_aa: CASSLRGTGGTQYF; v_call: TRBV7-9; clone_size: .; j_call: TRBJ2-3; d_call: TRBD1
cdr3_nt: TGTGCCAGCAGTGAATACGGACAGGGTGCAGATACGCAGTATTTT; cdr3_aa: CASSEYGQGADTQYF; v_call: TRBV6-4; clone_size: few; j_call: TRBJ2-3; d_call: TRBD1
cdr3_nt: TGTGCCAGTCAACAGGGATGGAACACTGAAGCTTTCTTT; cdr3_aa: CASQQGWNTEAFF; v_call: TRBV2; clone_size: .; j_call: TRBJ1-1; d_call: .
cdr3_nt: TGCAGCGTCCGTGCTGTGACAGGGGCCTACGAGCAGTACTTC; cdr3_aa: CSVRAVTGAYEQYF; v_call: TRBV29-1; clone_size: .; j_call: TRBJ2-7; d_call: TRBD1
cdr3_nt: TGTGCCAGCAGCTTAGCTAGCGGGAGGGCCGAGGGTGAGCAGTTCTTC; cdr3_aa: CASSLASGRAEGEQFF; v_call: TRBV11-3; clone_size: .; j_call: TRBJ2-1; d_call: TRBD2
cdr3_nt: TGCGCCAGCAGCACAGGGACAGGGGTTAATTCACCCCTCCACTTT; cdr3_aa: CASSTGTGVNSPLHF; v_call: TRBV5-1; clone_size: .; j_call: TRBJ1-6; d_call: TRBD1
cdr3_nt: TGCAGCTTTATCCGCAGCGGGGTAACCTACGAGCAGTACTTC; cdr3_aa: CSFIRSGVTYEQYF; v_call: TRBV29-1; clone_size: .; j_call: TRBJ2-7; d_call: TRBD2
cdr3_nt: TGTGCCAGCTCACCTCCGGGACAGGGAAGGGGGAACACTGAAGCTTTCTTT; cdr3_aa: CASSPPGQGRGNTEAFF; v_call: TRBV18; clone_size: .; j_call: TRBJ1-1; d_call: TRBD1
cdr3_nt: TGCGCCAGCAGCTTGGCCGCATCTAACTACGAGCAGTACTTC; cdr3_aa: CASSLAASNYEQYF; v_call: TRBV5-1; clone_size: .; j_call: TRBJ2-7; d_call: .
cdr3_nt: TGTGCCTGGAGTTCCAGGGGGCTGGTTTTGGAGACCCAGTACTTC; cdr3_aa: CAWSSRGLVLETQYF; v_call: TRBV30; clone_size: .; j_call: TRBJ2-5; d_call: TRBD1
cdr3_nt: TGTGCCAGCAGCGTAGGGACTAGCGGCCCGGAGCAGTACTTC; cdr3_aa: CASSVGTSGPEQYF; v_call: TRBV9; clone_size: once; j_call: TRBJ2-7; d_call: TRBD2
cdr3_nt: TGCAGCGTTGGACAGGGGGTTAGCAATGAGCAGTTCTTC; cdr3_aa: CSVGQGVSNEQFF; v_call: TRBV29-1; clone_size: .; j_call: TRBJ2-1; d_call: TRBD1
cdr3_nt: TGTGCCAGCGGAAGTCGGGACAGGGGGAATTCACCCCTCCACTTT; cdr3_aa: CASGSRDRGNSPLHF; v_call: TRBV6-1; clone_size: .; j_call: TRBJ1-6; d_call: TRBD1
cdr3_nt: TGTGCCAGCTCACCACTAGACAGGGACTATGGCTACACCTTC; cdr3_aa: CASSPLDRDYGYTF; v_call: TRBV18; clone_size: once; j_call: TRBJ1-2; d_call: TRBD1
cdr3_nt: TGTGCCAGCAGCTTAAAGGGAGGTGGTGAGCAGTTCTTC; cdr3_aa: CASSLKGGGEQFF; v_call: TRBV11-3; clone_size: .; j_call: TRBJ2-1; d_call: .
cdr3_nt: TGTGCCAGTAGCTTTAGCGGGAACACCGGGGAGCTGTTTTTT; cdr3_aa: CASSFSGNTGELFF; v_call: TRBV19; clone_size: .; j_call: TRBJ2-2; d_call: .
cdr3_nt: TGTGCCAGCAGTGAACAGGGACAGGCGTACTTC; cdr3_aa: CASSEQGQAYF; v_call: TRBV6-1; clone_size: .; j_call: TRBJ1-2; d_call: TRBD1
cdr3_nt: TGCGCCAGCAGCCCGGGATCCGCGGGAGGGACAGATACGCAGTATTTT; cdr3_aa: CASSPGSAGGTDTQYF; v_call: TRBV5-1; clone_size: .; j_call: TRBJ2-3; d_call: TRBD2
cdr3_nt: TGTGCCAGCAGTTTGATCGGGAACGAGCAGTACTTC; cdr3_aa: CASSLIGNEQYF; v_call: TRBV28; clone_size: few; j_call: TRBJ2-7; d_call: .
cdr3_nt: TGTGCCAGCAGGCCCGGTAGCAACTATGGCTACACCTTC; cdr3_aa: CASRPGSNYGYTF; v_call: TRBV6-5; clone_size: .; j_call: TRBJ1-2; d_call: .
cdr3_nt: TGCGCCAGCAGCTTGGCTGCTGCGACGGGAACCTCCTACGAGCAGTACTTC; cdr3_aa: CASSLAAATGTSYEQYF; v_call: TRBV5-1; clone_size: .; j_call: TRBJ2-7; d_call: .
cdr3_nt: TGTGCCAGCAGCTTGCGCGGGGGGGCCTCGGATGAGCAGTTCTTC; cdr3_aa: CASSLRGGASDEQFF; v_call: TRBV7-3; clone_size: .; j_call: TRBJ2-1; d_call: TRBD2
cdr3_nt: TGCGCCAGCAGCAAGGACACCGGTGAGACCCAGTACTTC; cdr3_aa: CASSKDTGETQYF; v_call: TRBV5-1; clone_size: once; j_call: TRBJ2-5; d_call: .
cdr3_nt: TGTGCCAGCTCCCAGGACAGGGGGCGGAACGAGCAGTACTTC; cdr3_aa: CASSQDRGRNEQYF; v_call: TRBV18; clone_size: .; j_call: TRBJ2-7; d_call: TRBD1
cdr3_nt: TGTGCCAGCAGCTTAGCGGGGACGGGGGTCAGGGGGGCCCAGTACTTC; cdr3_aa: CASSLAGTGVRGAQYF; v_call: TRBV7-2; clone_size: .; j_call: TRBJ2-5; d_call: .
cdr3_nt: TGCGCCAGCAGCCAAGAAGGGACAGGGATTTACGAGCAGTACTTC; cdr3_aa: CASSQEGTGIYEQYF; v_call: TRBV4-1; clone_size: few; j_call: TRBJ2-7; d_call: TRBD1
cdr3_nt: TGTGCCAGCACCACGGGAGAGGTTTACACCGGGGAGCTGTTTTTT; cdr3_aa: CASTTGEVYTGELFF; v_call: TRBV5-6; clone_size: .; j_call: TRBJ2-2; d_call: .
cdr3_nt: TGTGCCAGCAGCAAAGAGCGGGACAGGGGGTTTACCGGGGAGCTGTTTTTT; cdr3_aa: CASSKERDRGFTGELFF; v_call: TRBV21-1; clone_size: .; j_call: TRBJ2-2; d_call: .
cdr3_nt: TGTGCCAGCAGTCCAGGGGGATCCTCCTACGAGCAGTACTTC; cdr3_aa: CASSPGGSSYEQYF; v_call: TRBV28; clone_size: .; j_call: TRBJ2-7; d_call: TRBD1
cdr3_nt: TGTGCCAGCATCCTCTCGGCCGGGTTCAATGAGCAGTTCTTC; cdr3_aa: CASILSAGFNEQFF; v_call: TRBV6-6; clone_size: few; j_call: TRBJ2-1; d_call: .
cdr3_nt: TGTGCCTGGAGTGTAAATAGACTAGCGGGAGTCTACGAGCAGTACTTC; cdr3_aa: CAWSVNRLAGVYEQYF; v_call: TRBV30; clone_size: .; j_call: TRBJ2-7; d_call: TRBD2
cdr3_nt: TGTGCCAGCAGTGATGGAGGAGGTAATGAAAAACTGTTTTTT; cdr3_aa: CASSDGGGNEKLFF; v_call: TRBV2; clone_size: .; j_call: TRBJ1-4; d_call: .
cdr3_nt: TGTGCCAGCTCACCACCAGGGGGCCGCTACGAGCAGTACTTC; cdr3_aa: CASSPPGGRYEQYF; v_call: TRBV18; clone_size: .; j_call: TRBJ2-7; d_call: TRBD1
cdr3_nt: TGTGCCAGCGTCCGCCGGGACACTGAAGCTTTCTTT; cdr3_aa: CASVRRDTEAFF; v_call: TRBV2; clone_size: .; j_call: TRBJ1-1; d_call: .
cdr3_nt: TGTGCCAGCAGCTTGACTGTACCTGAAGCTTTCTTT; cdr3_aa: CASSLTVPEAFF; v_call: TRBV7-2; clone_size: few; j_call: TRBJ1-1; d_call: .
cdr3_nt: TGTGCCAGCAGCCCACAGACCGGGGCGAACACCGGGGAGCTGTTTTTT; cdr3_aa: CASSPQTGANTGELFF; v_call: TRBV7-9; clone_size: .; j_call: TRBJ2-2; d_call: .
cdr3_nt: TGTGCCAGCAGCCTCCAACAGGGAAACACTGAAGCTTTCTTT; cdr3_aa: CASSLQQGNTEAFF; v_call: TRBV7-8; clone_size: .; j_call: TRBJ1-1; d_call: .
cdr3_nt: TGTGCCAGCAGCTATACGGGGATAGGGGGCTACACCTTC; cdr3_aa: CASSYTGIGGYTF; v_call: TRBV11-2; clone_size: .; j_call: TRBJ1-2; d_call: .
cdr3_nt: TGTGCCAGTATAAGGGGGCGGACCGGGGAGCTGTTTTTT; cdr3_aa: CASIRGRTGELFF; v_call: TRBV19; clone_size: .; j_call: TRBJ2-2; d_call: TRBD1
cdr3_nt: TGTGCCAGCAGCTTGATCGGGGGGCCTAATGAAAAACTGTTTTTT; cdr3_aa: CASSLIGGPNEKLFF; v_call: TRBV5-4; clone_size: .; j_call: TRBJ1-4; d_call: .